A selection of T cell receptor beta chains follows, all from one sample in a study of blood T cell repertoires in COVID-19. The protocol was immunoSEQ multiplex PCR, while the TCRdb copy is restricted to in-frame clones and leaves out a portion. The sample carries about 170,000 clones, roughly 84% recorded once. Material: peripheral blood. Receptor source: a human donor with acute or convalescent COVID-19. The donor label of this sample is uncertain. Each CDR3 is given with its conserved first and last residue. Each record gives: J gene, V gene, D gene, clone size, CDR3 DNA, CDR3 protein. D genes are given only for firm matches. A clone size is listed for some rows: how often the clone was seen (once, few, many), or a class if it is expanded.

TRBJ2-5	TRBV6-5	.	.	TGTGCCAGCGGGGCGGGACGGGAGACCCAGTACTTC	CASGAGRETQYF
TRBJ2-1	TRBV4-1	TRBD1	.	TGCGCCAGCAGCCAAGGGGACAGTTCCTACAATGAGCAGTTCTTC	CASSQGDSSYNEQFF
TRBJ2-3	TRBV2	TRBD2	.	TGTGCCAGCAGTGAGGGTAGCGGGAGGGCCGTCGGCCGGGGTACGCAGTATTTT	CASSEGSGRAVGRGTQYF
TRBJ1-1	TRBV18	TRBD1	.	TGTGCCAGCTCACCGCGAGGGGGCGCGACTGAAGCTTTCTTT	CASSPRGGATEAFF
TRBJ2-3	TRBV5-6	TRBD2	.	TGTGCCAGCAGCCCAATACCCGGGACTAGCGGGGGAGATACGCAGTATTTT	CASSPIPGTSGGDTQYF
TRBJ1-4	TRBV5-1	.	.	TGCGCCAGCAGCTTGAATCCGGCAACTAATGAAAAACTGTTTTTT	CASSLNPATNEKLFF
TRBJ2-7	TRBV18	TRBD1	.	TGTGCCAGCTCCCCCCCGACAGGGACCTACGAGCAGTACTTC	CASSPPTGTYEQYF
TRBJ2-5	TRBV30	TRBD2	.	TGTGCCTGCGGGACTAGCGGAGAGACCCAGTACTTC	CACGTSGETQYF
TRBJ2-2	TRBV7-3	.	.	TGTGCCAGCAGCTTAACACCTACTCCTAGGGGCACCGGGGAGCTGTTTTTT	CASSLTPTPRGTGELFF
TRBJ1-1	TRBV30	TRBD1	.	TGTGCCTGGCACAGGGGCATAAACACTGAAGCTTTCTTT	CAWHRGINTEAFF
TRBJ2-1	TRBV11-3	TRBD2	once	TGTGCCAGCAGCCCAAGCGGGGGGGCTGCTGAGCAGTTCTTC	CASSPSGGAAEQFF
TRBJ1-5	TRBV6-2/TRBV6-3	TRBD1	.	TGTGCCAGCAGTTACAACCTCCGACAGGGGGGCAATCAGCCCCAGCATTTT	CASSYNLRQGGNQPQHF
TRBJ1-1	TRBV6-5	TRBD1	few	TGTGCCAGCAGCCATTCCAACAGGGGAGCGACTGAAGCTTTCTTT	CASSHSNRGATEAFF
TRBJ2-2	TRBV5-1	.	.	TGCGCCAGCAGGGAGAGCCCTTACACCGGGGAGCTGTTTTTT	CASRESPYTGELFF
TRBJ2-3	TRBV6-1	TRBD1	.	TGTGCCAGCAGTGACGGACAGGGGAATACGCAGTATTTT	CASSDGQGNTQYF
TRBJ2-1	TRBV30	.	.	TGTGCCTGGAAGAGGCCAAACTACAATGAGCAGTTCTTC	CAWKRPNYNEQFF
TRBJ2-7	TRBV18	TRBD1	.	TGTGCCAGCTCACCGACAGGGGAAAGCTCCTACGAGCAGTACTTC	CASSPTGESSYEQYF
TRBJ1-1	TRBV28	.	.	TGTGCCAGCAGACAAGGGGGCACTGAAGCTTTCTTT	CASRQGGTEAFF
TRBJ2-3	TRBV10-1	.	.	TGCGCCAGCAGTGAGTCGGCCCGCACAGATACGCAGTATTTT	CASSESARTDTQYF
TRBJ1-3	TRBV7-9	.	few	TGTGCCAGCAGCCCAATCGGGCTTTCGGGGGTCACCATATATTTT	CASSPIGLSGVTIYF
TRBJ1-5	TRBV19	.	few	TGTGCCAGTAGGAGCTCGGGGGGCGCCGGCAATCAGCCCCAGCATTTT	CASRSSGGAGNQPQHF
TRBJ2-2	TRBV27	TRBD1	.	TGTGCCAGCAGTAAACCGGGACAGGGGGCGCGAGGCGGGGAGCTGTTTTTT	CASSKPGQGARGGELFF
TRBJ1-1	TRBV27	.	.	TGTGCCAGCAGCCCGACCCTACAGGGTGCCGGTGGGGCTTTCTTT	CASSPTLQGAGGAFF
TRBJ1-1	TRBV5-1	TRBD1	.	TGCGCCAGCTCCTTACAGGGGGCCTTTAACACTGAAGCTTTCTTT	CASSLQGAFNTEAFF
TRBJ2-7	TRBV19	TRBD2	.	TGTGCCAGTAGTCCTTTAGCGGGGATGAGCTCCTACGAGCAGTACTTC	CASSPLAGMSSYEQYF
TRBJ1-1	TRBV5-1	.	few	TGCGCCAGCAGCTCTCTTACAGGGACGAACACTGAAGCTTTCTTT	CASSSLTGTNTEAFF
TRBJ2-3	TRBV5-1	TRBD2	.	TGCGCCAGCAGCGTGGGACTAGCGGGAGGTACGCAGTATTTT	CASSVGLAGGTQYF